One and the same sample provided the 26 T cell receptor beta chains below, sequenced in a study of CD8 T cells in ankylosing spondylitis (dated by TCRdb to between 2016 and 2019). The antigens for these receptors are not known. Library prep was done by 5' RACE. For sequencing, an Illumina HiSeq 2500 was employed. The raw public data were reprocessed by TCRdb itself: fastp quality trimming at Q25, MiXCR clonotype calling, in-frame beta chains only. Identical CDR3 protein sequences are pooled into one entry, listed with their most common genes and DNA. The table for this sample lists roughly 90,000 distinct CDR3 sequences; around 8.3% of them were counted only once. Roughly 29% of the sample comes from the top ten. Summary of the overall study and its limitations: Blood from ankylosing spondylitis patients appeared to be characterized by a TCR beta motif made up of several highly homologous amino acid variants.

The sample consisted of blood, either unsorted or a sorted T cell fraction (not recorded which). All receptors derive from a male donor with ankylosing spondylitis.

The chain links TRBV20-1 to TRBJ1-5, with D uncertain. The CDR3 spans 14 residues. From germline, CDR1 is DFQATT and CDR2 SNEGSKA (reference sequence). V dropped 1 base and J dropped 0 bases, with 7 bases sitting between them. DNA for the CDR3: TGCAGTGCTAGAGTAAAGGGTAGCAATCAGCCCCAGCATTTT. Protein product: CSARVKGSNQPQHF.

The chain combines TRBV12-3 or TRBV12-4 with TRBJ1-3; 9 nucleotides agree with TRBD1. This CDR3 region has 17 residues. The V gene end was trimmed by 7 bases and the J gene end by 0 bases; junction bases not matched to a gene: 10. CDR3 sequence: CASNLGQGRISGNTIYF. The DNA of the CDR3 is TGTGCCAGCAACCTGGGACAGGGCCGGATCTCTGGAAACACCATATATTTT.

This clonotype showed up just a few times. The gene calls are TRBV7-7 and TRBJ2-1; 9 nucleotides agree with TRBD2. Germline V gives CDR1 SSHAT, CDR2 FNYEAQ (reference sequence). The ends lost 0 bases at V and 2 bases at J; junction bases unmatched: 5. This CDR3 is built from 17 residues. The CDR3 here is CASSLASAGGAYNEQFF. DNA of the CDR3: TGTGCCAGCAGCTTAGCGAGTGCGGGAGGGGCCTACAATGAGCAGTTCTTC.

The chain employs TRBV27 and TRBJ1-5, with a tentative D call TRBD1 (5 bases). The CDR3 runs to 14 residues. The germline V and J ends were trimmed by 6 bases and 1 base, with 10 bases remaining between them. Germline lookup yields CDR1 MNHEY and CDR2 SMNVEV (reference sequence). CDR3 protein: CASSPRQSNQPQHF. DNA for the CDR3: TGTGCCAGCAGCCCGAGACAGAGCAATCAGCCCCAGCATTTT.

This clonotype was counted between two and nine times. The chain combines TRBV7-8 with TRBJ2-7; 7 bases fit TRBD2. V trimming: 8 bases; J trimming: 5 bases; junction bases outside the gene matches: 6. The CDR3 is 12 amino acids. The germline V gene has CDR1 SGHVS and CDR2 FQNEAQ. CDR3 nucleotide sequence: TGTGCCAGCTCGGGCGGGAGTGACGAGCAGTACTTC. It is translated as CASSGGSDEQYF.

This clonotype was recorded a few times. The J gene is TRBJ2-4, the V gene TRBV27, with 9 bases aligning to TRBD1. The CDR3 extends over 14 amino acids. V trimming: 5 bases; J trimming: 9 bases; junction bases outside the gene matches: 8. Looked up from germline, CDR1 is MNHEY and CDR2 is SMNVEV (reference sequence). This chain's CDR3 is CASSPTGQGVIQYF. CDR3 nucleotide sequence: TGTGCCAGCAGTCCTACGGGACAGGGCGTCATTCAGTACTTC.

The chain employs TRBV6-1 and TRBJ1-5; D might be TRBD1 (5 bases). V was shortened by 7 bases and J by 0 bases, with 13 bases between the two germline ends. The germline CDR1 and CDR2 sequences are MNHNS and SASEGT. This CDR3 region has 15 residues. The DNA for the CDR3 is TGTGCCAGCACAAGGGGACCGGTTAGCAATCAGCCCCAGCATTTT. Amino acid sequence: CASTRGPVSNQPQHF.

The gene calls are TRBV4-2 and TRBJ1-5; D is possibly TRBD1 (5 bases). V dropped 4 bases and J dropped 3 bases, with 31 bases sitting between them. The CDR3 totals 21 residues. Germline loops: CDR1 LGHNA, CDR2 YNFKEQ. This chain's CDR3 is CASSPVVGHPFSGWINQPQHF. CDR3 bases: TGTGCCAGCAGCCCGGTGGTTGGACACCCATTTTCTGGGTGGATCAATCAGCCCCAGCATTTT.

This clonotype came up many times. This chain links TRBV11-2 with TRBJ2-2; D unresolved. The CDR3 contains 15 residues. V shed 4 bases and J shed 3 bases, with 12 bases lying between them. Per germline, CDR1 SGHAT and CDR2 FQNNGV. CDR3 in DNA: TGTGCCAGCAGCTGGTCATTGGGCTACACCGGGGAGCTGTTTTTT. It translates to CASSWSLGYTGELFF.

In its sample, this clonotype was seen many times. The chain uses TRBV9 and TRBJ2-2, with D possibly being TRBD1 (6 bases). V was cut by 4 bases and J by 4 bases, with 14 bases left in between. Germline-derived CDR1 and CDR2 are SGDLS and YYNGEE. This CDR3 contains 15 residues. Written as DNA, the CDR3 is TGTGCCAGCAGCCCCTGGACAGAAGCCACCGGGGAGCTGTTTTTT. Translated: CASSPWTEATGELFF. Filled out from reference TRBV9 and TRBJ2-2, the complete variable domain reads DSGVTQTPKHLITATGQRVTLRCSPRSGDLSVYWYQQSLDQGLQFLIQYYNGEERAKGNILERFSAQQFPDLHSELNLSSLELGDSALYFCASSPWTEATGELFFGEGSRLTVL.

This clonotype was counted a few times. The V and J genes are TRBV5-8 and TRBJ1-5; D unclear. This CDR3 spans 15 amino acids. Per germline, CDR1 SGHTS and CDR2 YDEGEE. The V and J ends lost 0 bases and 3 bases respectively, with 10 bases between them. The CDR3 DNA sequence: TGTGCCAGCAGCTTGGCGACTGCCCCCAATCAGCCCCAGCATTTT. It is translated as CASSLATAPNQPQHF.

This clonotype has a count of ten or more. V and J are TRBV9 and TRBJ1-6; D remains ambiguous. The CDR3 totals 16 residues. V lost 0 bases and J 7 bases, leaving 14 bases between the germline ends. Looked up from germline, CDR1 is SGDLS and CDR2 is YYNGEE. CDR3 sequence: CASSVGGPTKNSPLHF. CDR3 nucleotide sequence: TGTGCCAGCAGCGTAGGAGGCCCGACGAAGAATTCACCCCTCCACTTT.

The chain joins TRBV9 to TRBJ2-3; either TRBD1 or TRBD2 may supply D (5 bases each). CDR3 length: 16 amino acids. V was clipped by 3 bases and J by 4 bases, with 18 bases between them. Per the germline V gene, CDR1 is SGDLS and CDR2 is YYNGEE. The CDR3 coding sequence is TGTGCCAGCAGCGCGGGGACCAGTGGGTGGTCAGATACGCAGTATTTT. It codes for CASSAGTSGWSDTQYF. Using reference TRBV9 and TRBJ2-3 for the parts outside the CDR3, the full variable domain is DSGVTQTPKHLITATGQRVTLRCSPRSGDLSVYWYQQSLDQGLQFLIQYYNGEERAKGNILERFSAQQFPDLHSELNLSSLELGDSALYFCASSAGTSGWSDTQYFGPGTRLTVL.

This clonotype was recorded many times. The genes are TRBV27 and TRBJ1-2; D gene ambiguous. The CDR3 loop spans 10 amino acids. CDR1 and CDR2 (germline): MNHEY, SMNVEV (reference sequence). With 3 bases removed from V and 4 bases from J, the gap between germline ends came to 0 bases. The CDR3 DNA is TGTGCCAGCAGTTTCTATGGCTACACCTTC. Its protein product is CASSFYGYTF.

The CDR3 loop is CASSLAPPGQGGRETQYF. For the CDR3, the DNA is TGTGCCAGCAGCTTAGCCCCACCGGGACAGGGAGGTCGTGAGACCCAGTACTTC. This sequence joins TRBV7-2 and TRBJ2-5; 9 nucleotides line up with TRBD1. The germline V gene has CDR1 SGHTA and CDR2 FQGNSA. V lost 0 bases and J lost 5; bases outside the gene matches: 13. The CDR3 totals 18 residues.

J is TRBJ1-2 and V is TRBV27, with D uncertain. Trimming removed 5 bases at V and 5 bases at J, with 12 bases between. CDR3 length: 13 amino acids. Germline CDR1 reads MNHEY; CDR2 reads SMNVEV (reference sequence). CDR3 region: CASSPPGRYGYTF. CDR3 DNA: TGTGCCAGCAGTCCCCCGGGCCGGTATGGCTACACCTTC.

This clonotype was seen ten or more times. J is TRBJ2-1 and V is TRBV25-1, with 8 bases that match TRBD2. The CDR3 totals 15 residues. The J segment lost 8 bases and the V segment lost 2 bases, leaving 8 bases of the junction unmatched. Germline CDR1 and CDR2: MGHDK and SYGVNS. The chain's CDR3 is CASSEPTSGVDEQFF. In nucleotides, the CDR3 is TGTGCCAGCAGTGAACCCACTAGCGGAGTGGATGAGCAGTTCTTC.

This clonotype has a handful of counts. This sequence joins TRBV27 and TRBJ2-3; 7 bases fit TRBD2. Germline lookup yields CDR1 MNHEY and CDR2 SMNVEV (reference sequence). After removal of 4 bases from V and 4 bases from J, the junction contained 11 bases not matched to a gene. There are 16 residues in the CDR3. CDR3 in amino acids: CASSSTTGRSPDTQYF. CDR3 bases: TGTGCCAGCAGTTCTACCACCGGGAGGTCTCCAGATACGCAGTATTTT.

There are a few counts of this clonotype. The rearrangement joins TRBV10-2 to TRBJ2-7, with D possibly being TRBD1 (6 bases). The V gene lost 10 bases and the J gene lost 4 bases, with 14 bases spanning the gap. Looked up from germline, CDR1 is WSHSY and CDR2 is SAAADI. The CDR3 sequence is 12 residues long. In nucleotides, the CDR3 is TGCGCCACCGCCACAGGGCAGTACGAGCAGTACGTC. It specifies CATATGQYEQYV.

This clonotype showed up many times. The gene calls are TRBV5-5 and TRBJ2-7; no reliable D call. The CDR3 is made up of 15 amino acids. The V gene lost 5 bases and the J gene lost 6 bases, with 21 bases spanning the gap. Germline V lookup: CDR1 SGHKS, CDR2 YYEKEE (reference sequence). In DNA, the CDR3 is TGTGCCAGCAGAACGGATCCGGGCTCCGGTTTCGAGCAGTACTTC. Its translation: CASRTDPGSGFEQYF.

Only a few counts were recorded for this clonotype. The rearrangement uses TRBV2 and TRBJ1-4, with a possible D match to TRBD1 (5 bases). V gave up 4 bases and J gave up 2 bases, with 11 bases separating them. CDR1 and CDR2 (germline): SNHLY, FYNNEI. This CDR3 is built from 15 residues. The CDR3 is CASSVGVRTNEKLFF. The CDR3 nucleotides read TGTGCCAGCAGTGTAGGGGTGCGCACTAATGAAAAACTGTTTTTT.

This clonotype was recorded a few times. CDR3 sequence reads: CASSFSGSWPEQYF. In DNA, the CDR3 is TGTGCCAGCAGCTTTAGCGGGAGCTGGCCCGAGCAGTACTTC. V gene TRBV11-2 combines with J gene TRBJ2-7; the match to TRBD2 covers 9 bases. The germline V gene has CDR1 SGHAT and CDR2 FQNNGV. CDR3 length equals 14 residues. The V gene end was trimmed by 3 bases and the J gene end by 6 bases; junction bases not matched to a gene: 6.

J is TRBJ2-1 and V is TRBV29-1; no reliable D call. Germline-derived CDR1 and CDR2 are SQVTM and ANQGSEA. CDR3 length: 12 amino acids. V was trimmed by 4 bases and J by 0 bases, leaving 4 bases between them. The CDR3 region is CSVVFSYNEQFF. CDR3 bases: TGCAGCGTTGTTTTCTCCTACAATGAGCAGTTCTTC.

This clonotype was seen at least ten times. V is TRBV27 and J is TRBJ2-1, with 8 bases identical to TRBD2. The CDR3 totals 14 residues. The germline gives CDR1 MNHEY, CDR2 SMNVEV (reference sequence). Trimming cost V 5 bases and J 5 bases; bases outside gene matches: 5. The CDR3 sequence is CASSPGLANNEQFF. The DNA for the CDR3 is TGTGCCAGCAGTCCCGGACTAGCTAACAATGAGCAGTTCTTC.

The V and J genes are TRBV11-2 and TRBJ2-7; D ambiguous. CDR1 SGHAT and CDR2 FQNNGV come from the germline V gene. The V gene lost 0 bases and the J gene lost 7 bases, with 16 bases spanning the gap. The CDR3 contains 15 residues. The CDR3 loop reads CASSLDDTDWGEQYF. The CDR3 DNA reads as TGTGCCAGCAGCTTAGATGATACGGATTGGGGAGAGCAGTACTTC.

The gene calls are TRBV5-6 and TRBJ2-5; 9 bases match TRBD1. J lost 5 bases, V lost 6 bases, and 11 bases had no gene match. CDR3 length equals 15 residues. Germline CDR1 and CDR2: SGHDT and YYEEEE. This CDR3 reads CASTSGTGSWETQYF. DNA of the CDR3: TGTGCCAGCACTTCGGGGACAGGGTCTTGGGAGACCCAGTACTTC.